Detailed here is one T cell receptor (beta chain). Its antigen is still unknown. This record comes from a study of T cells expressing NK-cell markers. Each CDR3 protein gets one entry in TCRdb, which reprocessed the 5' RACE reads and gives no DNA. The table gives about 540,000 distinct CDR3 sequences; the top ten clones make up under 4.5% of it. General study results and limits: No clear determination of HCMV specificity was made for expanded NKG2C+ T cell clones.

This sequence originates from a man younger than 30 in good health. Sequencing was performed on blood T cells: a sorted CD56 or NKG2C T cell subset, CD4+ or CD8+ T cells, or bulk PBMC T cells (not recorded which).

The CDR3 protein is CSAPAARVGHEQFF. V usage is TRBV20-1 and J usage is TRBJ2-1; TCRdb's D gene call, TRBD1, goes unchecked for lack of DNA. Germline CDR1 and CDR2: DFQATT and SNEGSKA (reference sequence). The CDR3 length is 14 residues.